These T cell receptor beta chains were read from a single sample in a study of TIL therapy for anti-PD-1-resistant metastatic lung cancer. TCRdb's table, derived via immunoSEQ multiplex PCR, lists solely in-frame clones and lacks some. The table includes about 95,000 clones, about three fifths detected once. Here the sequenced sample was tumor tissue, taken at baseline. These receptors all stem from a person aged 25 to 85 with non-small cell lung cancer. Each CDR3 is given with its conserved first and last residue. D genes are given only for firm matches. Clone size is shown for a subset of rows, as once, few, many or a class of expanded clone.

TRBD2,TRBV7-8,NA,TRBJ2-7,CASSRGGLYEQYF,TGTGCCAGCAGCCGCGGGGGGCTTTACGAGCAGTACTTC
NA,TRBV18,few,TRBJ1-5,CASSPGVGNQPQHF,TGTGCCAGCTCACCTGGGGTGGGAAATCAGCCCCAGCATTTT
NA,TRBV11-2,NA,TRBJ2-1,CASSWRASRSSYNEQFF,TGTGCCAGCAGCTGGAGGGCCTCCCGGAGCTCCTACAATGAGCAGTTCTTC
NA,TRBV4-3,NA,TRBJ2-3,CASSPGGASADTQYF,TGCGCCAGCAGCCCAGGGGGGGCGTCCGCAGATACGCAGTATTTT
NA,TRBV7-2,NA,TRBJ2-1,CASSLGYNEQFF,TGTGCCAGCAGCTTAGGGTACAATGAGCAGTTCTTC
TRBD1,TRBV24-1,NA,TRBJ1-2,CATSDPGGTGYGYTF,TGTGCCACCAGTGATCCCGGGGGGACAGGCTATGGCTACACCTTC
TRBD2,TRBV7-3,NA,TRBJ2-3,CASSWRGGESTDTQYF,TGTGCCAGCAGCTGGCGCGGGGGGGAGAGCACAGATACGCAGTATTTT
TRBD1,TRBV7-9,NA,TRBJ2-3,CASRDTGGALNTQYF,TGTGCCAGCAGAGATACAGGGGGCGCTTTGAATACGCAGTATTTT
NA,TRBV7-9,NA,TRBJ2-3,CASSQGSGDTQYF,TGTGCCAGCAGCCAGGGGTCGGGAGATACGCAGTATTTT
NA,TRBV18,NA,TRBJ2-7,CASSPRDPWGSYEQYF,TGTGCCAGCTCACCACGGGACCCCTGGGGCTCCTACGAGCAGTACTTC
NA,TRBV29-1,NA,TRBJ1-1,CSAVDYRANTEAFF,TGCAGCGCCGTGGATTACAGAGCGAACACTGAAGCTTTCTTT
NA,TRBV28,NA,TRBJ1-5,CASSTADWWGGNQPQHF,TGTGCCAGCAGTACGGCGGACTGGTGGGGAGGAAATCAGCCCCAGCATTTT
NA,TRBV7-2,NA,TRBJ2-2,CASSRDGPTGELFF,TGTGCCAGCAGTCGGGACGGACCCACCGGGGAGCTGTTTTTT
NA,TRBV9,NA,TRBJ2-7,CASSPSGSGNYEQYF,TGTGCCAGCAGCCCTTCGGGTAGCGGAAACTACGAGCAGTACTTC
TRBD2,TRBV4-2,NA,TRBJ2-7,CASSQETSGSSYEQYF,TGTGCCAGCAGCCAAGAGACTAGCGGGAGCTCCTACGAGCAGTACTTC
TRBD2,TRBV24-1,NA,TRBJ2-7,CATSPSPGTSGIREQYF,TGTGCCACCTCCCCAAGCCCGGGCACTAGCGGGATTCGCGAGCAGTACTTC
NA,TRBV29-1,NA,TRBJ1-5,CSVGQSSNQPQHF,TGCAGCGTAGGACAGAGTAGCAATCAGCCCCAGCATTTT
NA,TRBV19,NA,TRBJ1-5,CASSMAGSFNQPQHF,TGTGCCAGTAGTATGGCAGGTAGTTTCAATCAGCCCCAGCATTTT
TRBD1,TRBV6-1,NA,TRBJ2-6,CASSGGQGAIGANVLTF,TGTGCCAGCAGTGGGGGACAGGGGGCTATTGGGGCCAACGTCCTGACTTTC
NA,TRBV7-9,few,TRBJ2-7,CASSLQGGTYEQYF,TGTGCCAGCAGCCTACAGGGAGGAACCTACGAGCAGTACTTC
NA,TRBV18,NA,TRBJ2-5,CASSPSVSSQETQYF,TGTGCCAGCTCACCGTCCGTTTCCTCCCAAGAGACCCAGTACTTC
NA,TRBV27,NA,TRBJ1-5,CASSSLGGAFWPQHF,TGTGCCAGCAGTTCCCTCGGGGGGGCCTTTTGGCCCCAGCATTTT
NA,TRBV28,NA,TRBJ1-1,CASSLYSNTEAFF,TGTGCCAGCAGTTTATACAGCAACACTGAAGCTTTCTTT
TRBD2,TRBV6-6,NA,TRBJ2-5,CASSPRGGMGLGETQYF,TGTGCCAGCAGTCCCCGGGGGGGCATGGGGCTTGGGGAGACCCAGTACTTC
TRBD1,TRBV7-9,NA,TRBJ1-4,CASSWGDRSNEKLFF,TGTGCCAGCAGCTGGGGGGACAGGTCTAATGAAAAACTGTTTTTT
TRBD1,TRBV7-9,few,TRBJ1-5,CASSRQGATNQPQHF,TGTGCCAGCAGCCGACAGGGGGCGACCAATCAGCCCCAGCATTTT
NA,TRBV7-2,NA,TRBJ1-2,CASSSHLANYGYTF,TGTGCCAGCAGCTCTCATCTAGCTAACTATGGCTACACCTTC
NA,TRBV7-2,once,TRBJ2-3,CASSLAPGAWDTQYF,TGTGCCAGCAGCTTAGCGCCGGGGGCTTGGGATACGCAGTATTTT
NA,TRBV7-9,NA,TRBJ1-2,CASSLSSGYTF,TGTGCCAGCAGCTTGAGTAGTGGCTACACCTTC
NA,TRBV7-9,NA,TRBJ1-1,CASSSLPSIRAEAFF,TGTGCCAGCAGCTCCCTACCCAGCATCAGGGCTGAAGCTTTCTTT
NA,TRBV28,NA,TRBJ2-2,CASSSRVENTGELFF,TGTGCCAGCAGTTCGAGGGTAGAGAACACCGGGGAGCTGTTTTTT
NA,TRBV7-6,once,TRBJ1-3,CASSLGTRPSGNTIYF,TGTGCCAGCAGCTTAGGAACGAGACCTTCTGGAAACACCATATATTTT
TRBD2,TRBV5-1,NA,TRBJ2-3,CASSHQSGRSDTQYF,TGCGCCAGCAGCCACCAGAGCGGGAGGTCAGATACGCAGTATTTT
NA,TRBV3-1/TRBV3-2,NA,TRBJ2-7,CASRLGLGGEQYF,TGTGCCAGCCGACTAGGTTTAGGTGGTGAGCAGTACTTC
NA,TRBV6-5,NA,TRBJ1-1,CASSQLTGHTEAFF,TGTGCCAGCAGCCAACTTACAGGCCACACTGAAGCTTTCTTT
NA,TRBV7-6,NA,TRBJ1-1,CASSSDGHPGNTEAFF,TGTGCCAGCAGCTCAGACGGACACCCGGGAAACACTGAAGCTTTCTTT
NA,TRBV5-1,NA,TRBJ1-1,CASSLDLNTEAFF,TGCGCCAGCAGCTTGGACCTGAACACTGAAGCTTTCTTT
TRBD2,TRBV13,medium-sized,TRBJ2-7,CASSSGGTYEQYF,TGTGCCAGCAGCTCCGGGGGGACCTACGAGCAGTACTTC
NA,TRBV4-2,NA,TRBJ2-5,CASSQHLASIGETQYF,TGTGCCAGCAGCCAACATTTAGCTTCTATCGGAGAGACCCAGTACTTC